These 15 T cell receptor beta chains were all obtained from the same sample, sequenced in a study of OX40 agonist ivuxolimab in advanced cancers. The table came from immunoSEQ multiplex PCR; TCRdb's copy has only in-frame clones and leaves some out. The sample yields about 62,000 clones, 60% to 85% seen once. The sample consisted of CD4+ or CD8+ T cells sorted from blood, taken in a trial of the OX40 agonist ivuxolimab. The source is an adult with an advanced solid tumor such as melanoma, head and neck, liver or kidney cancer.

The V call is TRBV5-1, the J call TRBJ2-7; 14 positions agree with TRBD2. Germline values: CDR1 SGHRS, CDR2 YFSETQ. The length of the CDR3 is 16 residues. The J segment lost 0 bases and the V segment lost 4 bases, leaving 3 bases of the junction unmatched. CDR3 in amino acids: CASSIGTSGSSYEQYF. CDR3 nucleotides: TGCGCCAGCAGCATCGGGACTAGCGGGAGCTCCTACGAGCAGTACTTC.

A few counts support this clone. The chain uses TRBV7-2 and TRBJ2-5; 11 bases are shared with TRBD2. In germline, CDR1 is SGHTA, CDR2 FQGNSA. The CDR3 contains 16 residues. Trimming at V came to 8 bases and at J to 5 bases, leaving 13 bases not matched to a gene. The CDR3 here is CASRDQTSGTRETQYF. For the CDR3, the DNA is TGTGCCAGCCGTGACCAGACTAGCGGGACCAGGGAGACCCAGTACTTC.

This clone has only one observation. V and J are TRBV19 and TRBJ2-1, with D hard to call. CDR1 is LNHDA, CDR2 SQIVND, per germline (reference sequence). V was shortened by 5 bases and J by 5 bases, with 7 bases between the two germline ends. There are 12 residues in the CDR3. CDR3: CASSPNNNEQFF. CDR3 sequence (DNA): TGTGCCAGTAGTCCAAATAACAATGAGCAGTTCTTC.

This sequence joins TRBV6-6 and TRBJ2-7; 7 nucleotides line up with TRBD1. The CDR3 has 16 residues. With 4 bases clipped from V and 2 bases from J, the junction kept 11 bases outside the gene matches. Germline CDR1 MNHNY, CDR2 SVGAGI (reference sequence). The CDR3 DNA sequence: TGTGCCAGCAGTTTCCCCACCGGGACAGCAACCTACGAGCAGTACTTC. This translates into CASSFPTGTATYEQYF.

This chain joins TRBV11-2 and TRBJ2-7; D gene uncertain. The CDR3 consists of 12 residues. With 1 base removed from V and 2 bases from J, the gap between germline ends came to 3 bases. The germline V gene encodes CDR1 SGHAT and CDR2 FQNNGV. The CDR3 sequence is CASSLVPYEQYF. The CDR3, as DNA: TGTGCCAGCAGCTTAGTCCCCTACGAGCAGTACTTC.

The rearrangement links TRBV29-1 to TRBJ2-6, with a tentative D call TRBD1 (6 bases). V lost 3 bases to trimming and J lost 0 bases, with 15 bases between them. The CDR3 sequence is 17 residues long. Germline V gene lookup returns CDR1 SQVTM and CDR2 ANQGSEA. CDR3 in amino acids: CSVDGLGASSGANVLTF. In DNA form, the CDR3 reads TGCAGCGTTGACGGATTGGGGGCCAGCTCTGGGGCCAACGTCCTGACTTTC. Using reference TRBV29-1 and TRBJ2-6 for the parts outside the CDR3, the full variable domain is SAVISQKPSRDICQRGTSLTIQCQVDSQVTMMFWYRQQPGQSLTLIATANQGSEATYESGFVIDKFPISRPNLTFSTLTVSNMSPEDSSIYLCSVDGLGASSGANVLTFGAGSRLTVL.

This clone was counted a single time. The chain couples TRBV5-1 to TRBJ2-7, with 8 bases that match TRBD2. The V and J ends lost 2 bases and 2 bases, in that order; junction bases with no gene match: 0. This CDR3 comprises 13 residues. From germline, CDR1 is SGHRS and CDR2 YFSETQ. The CDR3 here is CASSFGGAYEQYF. The CDR3 nucleotides are TGCGCCAGCAGCTTCGGGGGGGCCTACGAGCAGTACTTC. Variable domain in full (rest from reference TRBV5-1 and TRBJ2-7): KAGVTQTPRYLIKTRGQQVTLSCSPISGHRSVSWYQQTPGQGLQFLFEYFSETQRNKGNFPGRFSGRQFSNSRSEMNVSTLELGDSALYLCASSFGGAYEQYFGPGTRLTVT.

CDR3 amino acids: CAIRETGAGSTGELFF. For the CDR3, the DNA is TGTGCCATCAGGGAAACAGGGGCTGGCTCCACCGGGGAGCTGTTTTTT. The chain joins TRBV10-3 to TRBJ2-2, with TRBD1 matching over 7 bases. The V and J ends lost 6 bases and 4 bases, in that order; junction bases with no gene match: 11. The CDR3 is 16 residues long. From germline, CDR1 is ENHRY and CDR2 SYGVKD.

The V call is TRBV18, the J call TRBJ1-1; D is unresolved. The CDR3 runs 12 residues. Germline V gene lookup returns CDR1 KGHSH and CDR2 LQKENI. Trimming pared 5 bases from V and 7 bases from J, leaving 11 bases between. Here the CDR3 reads CASSGSVGEAFF. The CDR3, as DNA: TGTGCCAGCTCAGGGTCTGTTGGTGAAGCTTTCTTT.

This chain uses TRBV9 with TRBJ2-1; 12 positions match TRBD2. Trimming cost V 4 bases and J 4 bases; bases outside gene matches: 9. CDR1 is SGDLS and CDR2 is YYNGEE in the germline V gene. The CDR3 is 17 residues long. CDR3 nucleotide sequence: TGTGCCAGCAGCCCAGGCTTAGGACTAGCGGGATACAATGAGCAGTTCTTC. This sequence encodes CASSPGLGLAGYNEQFF.

CDR3 nucleotide sequence: TGTGCCAGCAGCAAAGGTCTCCCCTGTTTAGGGGCAGAATACGAGCAGTACTTC. Protein product: CASSKGLPCLGAEYEQYF. This chain uses TRBV21-1 with TRBJ2-7; the table's D call, TRBD1, has no DNA check behind it. TRBV21-1 is a pseudogene segment. The CDR3 spans 18 residues.

V gene TRBV27 combines with J gene TRBJ2-1; 12 bases fit TRBD2. V shed 2 bases and J 9 bases; nucleotides not matched to a gene: 5. The CDR3 has 15 residues. The germline gives CDR1 MNHEY, CDR2 SMNVEV (reference sequence). CDR3: CASSLVLAGGAEQFF. In nucleotides, the CDR3 is TGTGCCAGCAGTTTAGTGCTAGCGGGAGGGGCTGAGCAGTTCTTC.

V and J are TRBV4-1 and TRBJ1-5; D is possibly TRBD1 (6 bases). Germline V gives CDR1 MGHRA, CDR2 YSYEKL. The length of the CDR3 is 15 residues. Trimming left V 0 bases short and J 5 bases short, with 11 bases between. The chain's CDR3 is CASSQDLGGYQPQHF. The CDR3, as DNA: TGCGCCAGCAGCCAAGATTTGGGGGGCTATCAGCCCCAGCATTTT.

This sequence joins TRBV7-9 and TRBJ2-1; 9 bases line up with TRBD2. The CDR3 length is 17 residues. The V and J ends lost 0 bases and 6 bases, in that order; junction bases with no gene match: 9. Germline V gene sequence: CDR1 SEHNR, CDR2 FQNEAQ (reference sequence). DNA of the CDR3: TGTGCCAGCAGCTTAGCTGTTTCTAGCGGGATCGCCAATGAGCAGTTCTTC. Its translation: CASSLAVSSGIANEQFF.

Points on this clone: This same CDR3 is encoded by further DNA sequences in the sample. The chain uses TRBV27 and TRBJ2-7, with D possibly matching TRBD1 (6 bases). Per the germline V gene, CDR1 is MNHEY and CDR2 is SMNVEV (reference sequence). V dropped 6 bases and J dropped 2 bases, with 20 bases sitting between them. This CDR3 has 16 amino acids. The CDR3 nucleotides are TGTGCCAGCAGCTTCACAGGGAGTGCAAACGCCTACGAGCAGTACTTC. Its translation: CASSFTGSANAYEQYF.